This T cell receptor beta chain comes out of a study of shared clonotypes between healthy human individuals (TCRdb year 2020). Describing the broader study: The cohort included three men and a couple of women between 18 and 49 years of age. For each donor, three plates each were used for CD4 naive and CD4 memory, two plates were used for CD8 naive, and one plate was used for CD8 memory. To estimate repertoire size and how much clonotypes are shared between individuals, the study performed deep sequencing of blood TCR repertoires from about five healthy adults. To increase sequencing depth and limit assay-specific biases, different laboratories used diverse techniques to prepare libraries and sequence TCR repertoires. Between about 0.8 and 8.9 billion PBMCs per donor were obtained by leukapheresis. General findings and caveats noted by the study authors: Sampling was limited to blood, and TCR repertoires in tissue likely differ from TCR repertoires in blood. Incomplete sequencing was indicated by rarefaction of sorted-subset datasets, despite the large sequencing depth. Pairwise subsampling indicated that sequencing depth was expected to affect the degree of clonotype sharing among donors. Because the study included a small number of donors, the genetic and exposure-history diversity represented was limited. Clonotypes shared by all four sorted-subset donors showed higher generation probabilities than non-shared clonotypes. Naive subsets generally had larger estimated clonotype richness than memory subsets did. When several donors were compared, the shared fraction of clonotypes was about 5.5% for naive CD4, around 3.5% for naive CD8, 2% to 2.5% for memory CD4, and 0.4% for memory CD8.

Using the deep immunoSEQ assay, multiplex PCR amplified TCR CDR3 regions from genomic DNA. Extracted genomic DNA from each cell subset was spread evenly across all wells of several immunoSEQ 96-well plates, with each plate serving as a replicate. For sorted subsets, roughly 200 ng of genomic DNA, equivalent to 30,000 or so T cell genomes, went into each replicate PCR. Purified libraries were measured with a Qubit 3.0 fluorometer, size-checked on a Bioanalyzer 2100, and measured again with the KAPA Library Quantification kit. Every immunoSEQ 96-well plate was sequenced on a dedicated single-read 150-cycle Illumina NextSeq 550 flow cell. In the source study's methods: Because only junctional sequences without quality scores were contained in the immunoSEQ output, filtering matching that applied to full-length reads could not be performed. Sequences were annotated with PyIR, a Python wrapper for IgBLAST v1.9, using IMGT germline references to assign V/J genes and CDR3. Reads were filtered out if the reads had weak V/J assignments (E-value above 1e-6), no CDR3, stop codons, out-of-frame junctions, or ambiguous translated residues. V3J clonotypes were defined as sequences sharing the same inferred V gene, J gene, and CDR3 amino acid sequence. To compute the percentage overlap between repertoires, the number of shared unique clonotypes was divided by the size of the smaller repertoire. RTK rarefaction, the Chao1 estimator, and Recon v2.1 estimates of unobserved clonotypes were used to assess repertoire richness. Generation probabilities for all TCRbeta clonotypes obtained by the gDNA method from a handful of donors were computed using OLGA. TCRdb carries this immuneACCESS record with in-frame sequences only. Its versions omit some clonotypes, under half of them owing to an unresolved V gene in the studies checked, with the rest unexplained. D and trimming come from the DNA, and the V and J calls and clone size come from that table. The sample table shows about 2,200,000 clones, and 85% to 95% are seen once. The ten most abundant clones make up around 1.7% of the sample.

This clone has a single count. This receptor's antigen is unknown. Base-call qualities are not available, and no considerably larger clone is one nucleotide away. CD8 naive samples were obtained by positive selection for CCR7 among CD45RO-negative cells, yielding a CD45RA+CCR7+ population from which TemRA cells were excluded. The donors were healthy, HIV-negative adults with no recently reported acute infections or vaccinations. Only Caucasian adults living in Nashville, Tennessee, USA were represented among the donors. Blood was obtained by leukapheresis, after which PBMCs were separated by Ficoll-Histopaque density gradient centrifugation and cryopreserved in liquid nitrogen vapor phase. Analytical flow cytometry was used to check the purity and quantity of every magnetically sorted T cell population. Genomic DNA was isolated from every sorted fraction and measured by UV absorbance on a Nanodrop 2000c.

The CDR3 starts with the cysteine, ends with the phenylalanine, and has 15 residues. The read is trimmed to its CDR3 DNA, 45 bases read in frame from base 1. V is pared back by 5 bases and J by 5 bases, with 18 bases lying between the germline termini. The CDR1 and CDR2 encoded by the germline V gene (reference sequence) are SEHNR and FQNEAQ. This chain is built from TRBV7-9 and TRBJ1-1; no D gene call is confident. What was sequenced was naive CD8+ T cells from PBMCs. Read against the paper, the sample's cell subset or site label means: CD45RA+CCR7+. The TCR sequence derives from a man younger than 35 in good health. Some clones in this sample may be carry-over from other donors' samples. The CDR3 protein sequence reads: CASSHPRGMWTEAFF. The sequence in DNA is TGTGCCAGCAGCCACCCGCGGGGAATGTGGACTGAAGCTTTCTTT.